These 9 T cell receptor beta chains were sequenced from one sample in a study of neurological immune-mediated disorders. Time point indicated: longitudinal time-point 1 (baseline). Via MiXCR, TCRdb re-called the 5' RACE reads, giving one row per CDR3 protein. Among 60,000 to 90,000 distinct CDR3 sequences listed, more than 8.5% were seen once. Sequences were obtained from PBMCs. The receptors derive from a man aged 30 to 45 in good health.

At least ten counts were recorded for this clonotype. The chain uses TRBV18 and TRBJ1-1, with TRBD1 matching 9 bases. From germline, CDR1 is KGHSH and CDR2 LQKENI. V lost 3 bases and J lost 5; bases outside the gene matches: 7. The CDR3 sequence is 15 residues long. The CDR3 region has the DNA TGTGCCAGCTCACCCCTGACAGGGGGGGGAACTGAAGCTTTCTTT. It is translated as CASSPLTGGGTEAFF.

This clonotype has just one count. This sequence joins TRBV3-1 and TRBJ2-3; 10 nucleotides agree with TRBD1. In germline, CDR1 is LGHDT, CDR2 YNNKEL (reference sequence). The V segment lost 4 bases and the J segment 4 bases; nucleotides outside the gene matches: 2. The CDR3 is 14 amino acids. The CDR3 here is CASSPTGGPDTQYF. DNA of the CDR3: TGTGCCAGCAGCCCGACAGGGGGCCCAGATACGCAGTATTTT.

The genes are TRBV20-1 and TRBJ2-7; tentatively, D is TRBD2 (5 bases). CDR1 and CDR2 (germline): DFQATT, SNEGSKA (reference sequence). The length of the CDR3 is 13 residues. The V and J ends lost 6 bases and 3 bases respectively, with 15 bases between them. CDR3 region: CSAKRRLSYEQYF. CDR3 coding DNA: TGCAGTGCCAAACGGAGGTTAAGCTACGAGCAGTACTTC.

Many counts were recorded for this clonotype. This CDR3 is CSPWDRGHTEAFF. CDR3 in DNA: TGCAGCCCCTGGGACAGGGGGCACACTGAAGCTTTCTTT. This rearrangement joins TRBV29-1 to TRBJ1-1; 12 nucleotides align to TRBD1. J lost 3 bases, V lost 8 bases, and 4 bases had no gene match. The CDR3 sequence is 13 residues long. Per the germline V gene, CDR1 is SQVTM and CDR2 is ANQGSEA.

The rearrangement joins TRBV7-2 to TRBJ1-3; D is ambiguous. The germline gives CDR1 SGHTA, CDR2 FQGNSA. CDR3 length: 16 amino acids. V was cut by 3 bases and J by 2 bases, with 14 bases left in between. The CDR3 loop is CASSFDATQAGNTIYF. The CDR3, as DNA: TGTGCCAGCAGCTTCGACGCGACCCAGGCTGGAAACACCATATATTTT.

At least ten counts were recorded for this clonotype. Possible read error: a much larger clone is one base away. The rearrangement links TRBV12-3 or TRBV12-4 to TRBJ1-5, with TRBD1 matching over 7 bases. The CDR3 consists of 15 residues. The CDR3 DNA reads TGTGCCAGCAGTTCACAGGGGCTCACCAATCAGTCCCAGCATTTT. Its translation is CASSSQGLTNQSQHF.

The chain joins TRBV20-1 to TRBJ2-7, with TRBD2 matching 10 bases. The germline V gene encodes CDR1 DFQATT and CDR2 SNEGSKA (reference sequence). V gave up 0 bases and J gave up 6 bases; unmatched junction bases: 8. This CDR3 region has 15 residues. The CDR3 DNA sequence: TGCAGTGCTAGAGAGGCTAGCGGGAGCGAAGGCGAGCAGTACTTC. It is translated as CSAREASGSEGEQYF.

This clonotype was recorded many times. This chain links TRBV7-9 with TRBJ1-1; 8 nucleotides align to TRBD1. The CDR3 length is 16 residues. With V trimmed by 5 bases and J by 0 bases, 8 bases remained unmatched. Germline assignment: CDR1 SEHNR and CDR2 FQNEAQ (reference sequence). The CDR3 bases are TGTGCCAGCAGCGACCGGGACAGGAGTATGAACACTGAAGCTTTCTTT. Amino acids: CASSDRDRSMNTEAFF.

This clonotype was seen more than once but under ten times. The gene calls are TRBV5-1 and TRBJ2-2, with D perhaps matching TRBD1 (5 bases). V lost 4 bases, J lost 0 bases, and 16 bases lay in between. The CDR3 is made up of 17 amino acids. CDR1 and CDR2 (germline): SGHRS, YFSETQ. The CDR3 sequence: CASSPFPDSANTGELFF. The CDR3 DNA sequence: TGCGCCAGCAGCCCCTTTCCCGACAGCGCGAACACCGGGGAGCTGTTTTTT.